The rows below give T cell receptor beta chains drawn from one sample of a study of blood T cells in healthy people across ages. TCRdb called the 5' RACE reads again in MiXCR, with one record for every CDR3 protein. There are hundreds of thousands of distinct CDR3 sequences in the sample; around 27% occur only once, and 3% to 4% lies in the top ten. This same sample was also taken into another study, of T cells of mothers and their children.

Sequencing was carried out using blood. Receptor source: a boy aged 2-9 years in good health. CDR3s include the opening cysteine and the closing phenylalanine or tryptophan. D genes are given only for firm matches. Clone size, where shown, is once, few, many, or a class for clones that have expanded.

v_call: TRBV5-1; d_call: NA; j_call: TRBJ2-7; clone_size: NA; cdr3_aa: CASSHDVGYEQYF; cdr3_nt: TGCGCCAGCAGCCACGATGTGGGGTACGAGCAGTACTTC
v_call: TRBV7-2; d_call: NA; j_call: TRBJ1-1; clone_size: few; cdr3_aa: CASSKQGFGTEAFF; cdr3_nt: TGCGCCAGCAGCAAACAGGGCTTTGGGACTGAAGCTTTCTTT
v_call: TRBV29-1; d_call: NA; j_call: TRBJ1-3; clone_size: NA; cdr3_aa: CSVADWSGFGNTIYF; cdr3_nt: TGCAGCGTTGCGGATTGGTCAGGGTTTGGAAACACCATATATTTT
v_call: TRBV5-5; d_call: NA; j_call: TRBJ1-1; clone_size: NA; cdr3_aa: CASSFGVVTEAFF; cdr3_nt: TGTGCCAGCAGCTTTGGGGTGGTCACTGAAGCTTTCTTT
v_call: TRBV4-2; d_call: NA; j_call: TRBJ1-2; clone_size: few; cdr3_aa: CASSQDRNSPNYGYTF; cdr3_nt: TGTGCCAGCAGCCAAGATCGGAACTCCCCTAACTATGGCTACACCTTC
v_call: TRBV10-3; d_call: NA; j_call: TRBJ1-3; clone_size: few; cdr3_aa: CATQDTQGGNTIYF; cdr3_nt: TGTGCCACACAGGACACCCAGGGGGGAAACACCATATATTTT
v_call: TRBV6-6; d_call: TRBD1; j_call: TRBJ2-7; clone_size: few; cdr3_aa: CASSNAGQGGEQYF; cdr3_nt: TGTGCCAGCAGTAACGCCGGACAGGGCGGCGAGCAGTACTTC
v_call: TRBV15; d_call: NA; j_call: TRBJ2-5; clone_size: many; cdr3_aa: CATSRDLAETQYF; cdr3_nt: TGTGCCACCAGCAGAGATCTAGCGGAGACCCAGTACTTC
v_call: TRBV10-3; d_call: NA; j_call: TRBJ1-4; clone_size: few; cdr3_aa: CAISENRVPSPVGEKLFF; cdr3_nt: TGTGCCATCAGTGAGAACAGGGTTCCCTCCCCTGTTGGTGAAAAACTGTTTTTT
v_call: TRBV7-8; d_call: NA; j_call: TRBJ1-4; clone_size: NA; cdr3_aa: CASSLEGQTPNQATNEKLFF; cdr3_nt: TGTGCCAGCAGCTTAGAAGGACAGACCCCGAATCAGGCAACTAATGAAAAACTGTTTTTT
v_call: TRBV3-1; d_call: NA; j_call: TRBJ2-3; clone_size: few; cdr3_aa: CASSQQQGFGTDTQYF; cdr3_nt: TGTGCCAGCAGCCAACAACAGGGTTTTGGCACAGATACGCAGTATTTT